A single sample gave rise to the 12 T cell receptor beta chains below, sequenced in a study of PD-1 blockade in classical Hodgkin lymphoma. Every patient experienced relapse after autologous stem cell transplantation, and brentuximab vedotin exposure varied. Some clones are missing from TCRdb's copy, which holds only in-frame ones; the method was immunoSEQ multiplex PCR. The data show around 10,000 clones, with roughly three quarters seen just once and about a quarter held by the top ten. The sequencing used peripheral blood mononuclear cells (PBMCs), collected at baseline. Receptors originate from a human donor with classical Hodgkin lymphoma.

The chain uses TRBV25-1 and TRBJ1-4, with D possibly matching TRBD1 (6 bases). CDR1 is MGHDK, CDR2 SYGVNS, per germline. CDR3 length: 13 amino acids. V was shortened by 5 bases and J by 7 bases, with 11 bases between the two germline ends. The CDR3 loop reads CASSLGALEKLFF. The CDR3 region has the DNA TGTGCCAGCAGTTTGGGGGCTCTTGAAAAACTGTTTTTT.

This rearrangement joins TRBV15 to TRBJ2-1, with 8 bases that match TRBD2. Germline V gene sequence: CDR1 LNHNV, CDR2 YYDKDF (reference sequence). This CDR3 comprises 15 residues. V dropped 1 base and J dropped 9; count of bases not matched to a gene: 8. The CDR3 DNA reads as TGTGCCACCAGCAGAGGGCGAGCGGGAGTGGTTGAGCAGTTCTTC. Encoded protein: CATSRGRAGVVEQFF.

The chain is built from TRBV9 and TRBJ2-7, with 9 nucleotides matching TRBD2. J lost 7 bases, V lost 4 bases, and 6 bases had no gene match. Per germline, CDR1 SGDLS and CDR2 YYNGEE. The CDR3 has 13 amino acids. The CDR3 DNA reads TGTGCCAGCAGCCGGGGACTAGCAAGGGAGCAGTACTTC. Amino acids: CASSRGLAREQYF.

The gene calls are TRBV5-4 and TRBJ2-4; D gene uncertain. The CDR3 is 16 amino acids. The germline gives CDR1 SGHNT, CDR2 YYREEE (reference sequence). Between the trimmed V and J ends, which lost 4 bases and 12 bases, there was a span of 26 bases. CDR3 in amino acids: CASSTDPTGVMGNQYF. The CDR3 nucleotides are TGTGCCAGCAGCACGGACCCTACTGGGGTTATGGGGAATCAGTACTTC.

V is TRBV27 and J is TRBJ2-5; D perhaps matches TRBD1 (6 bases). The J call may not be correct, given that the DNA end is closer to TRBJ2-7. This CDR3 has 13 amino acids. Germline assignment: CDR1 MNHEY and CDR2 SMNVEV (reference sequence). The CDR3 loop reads CASRDTSTYEQYF. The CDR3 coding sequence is TGTGCCAGCCGGGACACCTCAACCTACGAGCAGTACTTC.

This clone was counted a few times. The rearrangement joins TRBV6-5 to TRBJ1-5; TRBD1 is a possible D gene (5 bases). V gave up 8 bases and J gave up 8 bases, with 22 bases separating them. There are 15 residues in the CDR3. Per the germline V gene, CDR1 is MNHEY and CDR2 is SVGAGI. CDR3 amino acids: CASGSPGPGVEPQHF. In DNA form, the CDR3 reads TGTGCCAGCGGCTCACCGGGGCCGGGTGTGGAGCCCCAGCATTTT.

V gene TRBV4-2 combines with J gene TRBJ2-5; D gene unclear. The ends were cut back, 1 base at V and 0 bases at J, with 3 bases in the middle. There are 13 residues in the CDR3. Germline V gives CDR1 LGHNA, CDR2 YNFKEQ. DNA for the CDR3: TGTGCCAGCAGCCAAGGCCACCAAGAGACCCAGTACTTC. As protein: CASSQGHQETQYF.

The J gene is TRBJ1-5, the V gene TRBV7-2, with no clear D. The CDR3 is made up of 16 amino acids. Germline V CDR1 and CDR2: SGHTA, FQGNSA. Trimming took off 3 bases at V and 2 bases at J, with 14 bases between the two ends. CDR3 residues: CASSFQYTAGNQPQHF. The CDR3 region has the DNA TGTGCCAGCAGCTTCCAATACACCGCCGGCAATCAGCCCCAGCATTTT. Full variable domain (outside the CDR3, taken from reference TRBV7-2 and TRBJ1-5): GAGVSQSPSNKVTEKGKDVELRCDPISGHTALYWYRQSLGQGLEFLIYFQGNSAPDKSGLPSDRFSAERTGGSVSTLTIQRTQQEDSAVYLCASSFQYTAGNQPQHFGDGTRLSIL.

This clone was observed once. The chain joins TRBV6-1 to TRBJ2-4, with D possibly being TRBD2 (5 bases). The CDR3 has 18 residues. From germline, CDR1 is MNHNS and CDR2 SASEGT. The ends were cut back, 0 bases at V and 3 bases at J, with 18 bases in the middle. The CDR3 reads CASSEAGGGSLVKNIQYF. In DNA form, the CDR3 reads TGTGCCAGCAGTGAAGCGGGTGGTGGGAGTCTGGTCAAAAACATTCAGTACTTC.

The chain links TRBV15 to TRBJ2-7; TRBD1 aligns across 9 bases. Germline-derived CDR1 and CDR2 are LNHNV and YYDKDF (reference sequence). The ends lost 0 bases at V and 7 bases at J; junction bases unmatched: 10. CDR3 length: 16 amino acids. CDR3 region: CATSRDMGTGSAEQYF. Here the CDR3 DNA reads TGTGCCACCAGCAGAGATATGGGGACAGGGTCGGCTGAGCAGTACTTC.

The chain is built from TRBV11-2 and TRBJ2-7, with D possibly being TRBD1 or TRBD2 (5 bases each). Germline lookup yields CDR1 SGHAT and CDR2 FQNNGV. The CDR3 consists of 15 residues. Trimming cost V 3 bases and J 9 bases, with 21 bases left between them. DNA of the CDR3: TGTGCCAGCAGCTTCAGCTCCGGGACCCTAAGGGGGCAGTACTTC. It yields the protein CASSFSSGTLRGQYF.

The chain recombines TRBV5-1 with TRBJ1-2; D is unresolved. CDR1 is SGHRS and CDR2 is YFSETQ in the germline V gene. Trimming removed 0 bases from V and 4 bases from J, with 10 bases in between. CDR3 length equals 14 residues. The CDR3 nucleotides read TGCGCCAGCAGCTTGGATATGAGCTTCTATGGCTACACCTTC. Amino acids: CASSLDMSFYGYTF.